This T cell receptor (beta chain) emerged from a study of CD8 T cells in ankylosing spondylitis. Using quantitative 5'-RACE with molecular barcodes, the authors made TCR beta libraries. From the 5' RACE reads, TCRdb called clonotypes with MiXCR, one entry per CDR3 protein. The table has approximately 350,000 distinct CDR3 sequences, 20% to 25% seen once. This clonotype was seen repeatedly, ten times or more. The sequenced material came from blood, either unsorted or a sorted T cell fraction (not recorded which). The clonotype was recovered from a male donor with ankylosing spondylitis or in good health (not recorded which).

The CDR3 DNA follows: TGCAGCACTCGAACAGGGGATTGGGACATTCAGTACTTC. The encoded protein is CSTRTGDWDIQYF. This chain links TRBV29-1 with TRBJ2-4; 7 positions match TRBD1. Germline assignment: CDR1 SQVTM and CDR2 ANQGSEA. V shed 8 bases and J 8 bases; nucleotides not matched to a gene: 12. There are 13 residues in the CDR3.